This entry lists 6 T cell receptor beta chains sequenced from one sample in a study of T cell repertoires in cytomegalovirus infection (dated by TCRdb to the late 2010s). Sequenced using an Illumina HiSeq 1500. The public sequencing data were trimmed at Q25 with fastp and processed into clonotypes with MiXCR by TCRdb, which kept only in-frame beta chains. Identical CDR3 protein sequences are pooled into one entry, listed with their most common genes and DNA. The sample contains 250,000 to 300,000 distinct CDR3 sequences, roughly a fifth of them found a single time. Clones ranked in the top ten supply around 20% of the sample. Antigens for these TCRs are unknown. The treatment or condition tag for this specimen amounts to: in vitro stimulation with specific CMV peptide epitopes to enrich CMV-specific T cells. Sequencing used cultured PBMCs, obtained from culture after CMV antigen stimulation. Source of these receptors: a human donor in good health (CMV status not recorded). Some clones in this sample may be carry-over from other donors' samples.

This clonotype came up many times. J is TRBJ2-3 and V is TRBV7-2; 11 nucleotides match TRBD2. The length of the CDR3 is 16 residues. V lost 3 bases, J lost 1 base, and 3 bases stayed unmatched. In germline, CDR1 is SGHTA, CDR2 FQGNSA. The CDR3 loop reads CASSFLAGGRTDTQYF. In nucleotides, the CDR3 is TGTGCCAGCAGCTTCCTAGCGGGAGGACGCACAGATACGCAGTATTTT.

V and J are TRBV27 and TRBJ1-1, with D unresolved. Germline V gives CDR1 MNHEY, CDR2 SMNVEV (reference sequence). V was pared by 1 base and J by 7 bases, with 10 bases between. The CDR3 is made up of 13 amino acids. The CDR3 bases are TGTGCCAGCAGTTTATTGGTCAGTCATGAAGCTTTCTTT. It encodes CASSLLVSHEAFF.

The rearrangement uses TRBV7-2 and TRBJ1-1; TRBD1 is a possible D gene (5 bases). The V end was cut by 4 bases, the J end by 5 bases, with 11 bases between. The CDR3 spans 13 residues. CDR1 and CDR2 from the germline V gene are SGHTA and FQGNSA. As DNA, the CDR3 is TGTGCCAGCAGCTCCTGGGGGTTGACTGAAGCTTTCTTT. Amino acids: CASSSWGLTEAFF.

V and J are TRBV27 and TRBJ2-6, with 7 bases fitting TRBD1. V trimming: 5 bases; J trimming: 4 bases; junction bases outside the gene matches: 5. The CDR3 is made up of 15 amino acids. CDR1 is MNHEY, CDR2 SMNVEV, per germline (reference sequence). This CDR3 reads CASSIQGYGANVLTF. The CDR3 DNA follows: TGTGCCAGCAGTATACAGGGGTACGGGGCCAACGTCCTGACTTTC.

The V gene is TRBV6-2 or TRBV6-3, the J gene TRBJ2-5; D uncertain. The CDR3 sequence is 13 residues long. V lost 11 bases to trimming and J lost 7 bases, with 20 bases between them. Per the germline V gene, CDR1 is MNHEY and CDR2 is SVGEGT. The CDR3 coding sequence is TGTGCCTGTACCCTCGGGCAGTACGGGACCCAGTACTTC. It translates to CACTLGQYGTQYF.

The chain has TRBV12-3 or TRBV12-4 and TRBJ2-3; 12 bases are shared with TRBD2. This CDR3 contains 17 residues. V dropped 4 bases and J dropped 1; count of bases not matched to a gene: 6. The CDR3, as DNA: TGTGCCAGCAGTTATACTAGCGGGAGGTTCGGCACAGATACGCAGTATTTT. This encodes CASSYTSGRFGTDTQYF.